This T cell receptor beta chain was captured in a study of shared clonotypes between healthy human individuals. Background on the study: CD8 memory received one plate per donor, CD8 naive two, CD4 memory three and CD4 naive three. Whole-study results and caveats: Some clonotypes were shared by all four sorted-subset donors, while others were not shared. The non-shared ones had lower generation probabilities than the shared ones. The small donor group covered limited genetic and exposure diversity.

Concerning this clone itself: The antigen is unknown.

Some 30,000 T cell genomes, or roughly 200 ng DNA, went into the sorted-subset replicate PCRs. Sequenced by immunoSEQ multiplex PCR; TCRdb stores in-frame clones only, minus some. The sample consists of around 690,000 clones, roughly 91% of them appearing once. There are 16 residues in the CDR3. The germline V gene encodes CDR1 MNHNY and CDR2 SVGAGI (reference sequence). V dropped 0 bases and J dropped 3 bases, with 15 bases sitting between them. The sample comprised memory CD8+ T cells from PBMCs. Subset noted: CD45RO+ cells pooled with CCR7-negative TemRA cells. The chain employs TRBV6-6 and TRBJ2-7; no clear D gene. The source is a young man in good health. Some clones in this sample may be carry-over from other donors' samples. The CDR3 sequence is CASSYSMPPPDYEQYF. The DNA for the CDR3 is TGTGCCAGCAGTTACTCGATGCCCCCGCCGGACTACGAGCAGTACTTC.